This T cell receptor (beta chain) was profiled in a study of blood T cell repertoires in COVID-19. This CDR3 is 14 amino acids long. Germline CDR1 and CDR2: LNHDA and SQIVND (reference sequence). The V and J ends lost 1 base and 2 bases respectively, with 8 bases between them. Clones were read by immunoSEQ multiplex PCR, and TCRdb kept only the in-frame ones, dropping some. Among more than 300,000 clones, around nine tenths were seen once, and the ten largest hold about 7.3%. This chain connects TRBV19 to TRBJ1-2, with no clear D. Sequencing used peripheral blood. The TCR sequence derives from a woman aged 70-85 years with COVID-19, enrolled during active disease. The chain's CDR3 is CASSIGQINYGYTF. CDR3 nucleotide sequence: TGTGCCAGTAGTATAGGCCAGATCAACTATGGCTACACCTTC.